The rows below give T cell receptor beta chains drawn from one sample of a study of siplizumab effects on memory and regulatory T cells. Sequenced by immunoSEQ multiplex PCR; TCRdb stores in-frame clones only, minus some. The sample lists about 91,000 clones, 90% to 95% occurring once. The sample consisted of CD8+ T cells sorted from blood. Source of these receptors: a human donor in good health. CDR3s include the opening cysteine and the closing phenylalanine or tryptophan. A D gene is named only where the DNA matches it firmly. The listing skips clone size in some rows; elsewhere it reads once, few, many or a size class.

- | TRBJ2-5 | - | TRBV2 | TGTGCTAGCAGACGCATTACCCCTCAAAAACAAGAGACCCAGTACTTC | CASRRITPQKQETQYF
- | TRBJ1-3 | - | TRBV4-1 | TGCGCCAGCAGCCAAGAAGACAGCAGAACCTCTGGAAACACCATATATTTT | CASSQEDSRTSGNTIYF
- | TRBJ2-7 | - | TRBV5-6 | TGTGCCAGCAGCGATACAGTAGGCTACGAGCAGTACTTC | CASSDTVGYEQYF
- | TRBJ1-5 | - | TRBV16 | TGTGCCAGCAGCCAATCGACGGTGACCAATCAGCCCCAGCATTTT | CASSQSTVTNQPQHF
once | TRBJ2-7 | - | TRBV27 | TGTGCCAGCGGGCGGAATCCGCCTAACGAGCAGTACTTC | CASGRNPPNEQYF
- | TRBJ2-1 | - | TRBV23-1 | TGCGCCAGCAGTCAATCGGGATGGCCTAATGAGCAGTTCTTC | CASSQSGWPNEQFF
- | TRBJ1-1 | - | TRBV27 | TGTGCCAGCAGTTTGGTACGGGGCACTGAAGCTTTCTTT | CASSLVRGTEAFF
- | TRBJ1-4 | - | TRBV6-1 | TGTGCCAGCAGTGACGTCTTGGGACTGTTTTTT | CASSDVLGLFF
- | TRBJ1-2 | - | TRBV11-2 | TGTGCCAGCTGGGATGATAGAGTGGTTCGCCGTGGCTACACCTTC | CASWDDRVVRRGYTF
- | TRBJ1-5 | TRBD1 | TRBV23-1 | TGCGCCAGCAGTCAATCGGGGGGACAGGGACCCTATAGCAATCAGCCCCAGCATTTT | CASSQSGGQGPYSNQPQHF
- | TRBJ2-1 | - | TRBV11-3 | TGTGCCAGCAGCCTTAGCGGCTTCTCCTACAATGAGCAGTTCTTC | CASSLSGFSYNEQFF
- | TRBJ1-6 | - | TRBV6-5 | TGTGCCAGCACCCAGGGACCTAATTCACCCCTCCACTTT | CASTQGPNSPLHF
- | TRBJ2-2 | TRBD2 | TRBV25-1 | TGTGCCAGCAGTGAATCCGGGAGGGACACCGGGGAGCTGTTTTTT | CASSESGRDTGELFF
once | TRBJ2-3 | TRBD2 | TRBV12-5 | TGTGCTAGTGGAACCGGGACTAGCGGCACAGATACGCAGTATTTT | CASGTGTSGTDTQYF
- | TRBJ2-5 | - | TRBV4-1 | TGCGCCAGCAGCCAAGATCGTGAGACCCAGTACTTC | CASSQDRETQYF
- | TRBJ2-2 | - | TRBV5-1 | TGCGCCAGCAGCTTGGATATCAGGGGACCCGGGGAGCTGTTTTTT | CASSLDIRGPGELFF
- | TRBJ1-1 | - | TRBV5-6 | TGTGCCAGCAGCTTCAAGACGGGGGATAACACTGAAGCTTTCTTT | CASSFKTGDNTEAFF
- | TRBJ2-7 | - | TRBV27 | TGTGCCAGCAGTCAGATAGCCGGAGGTGTCTACGAGCAGTACTTC | CASSQIAGGVYEQYF
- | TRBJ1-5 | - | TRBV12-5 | TGTGCTAGTGGTTTCGACAGCAATCAGCCCCAGCATTTT | CASGFDSNQPQHF
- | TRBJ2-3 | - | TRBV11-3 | TGTGCCAGCAGGGGCCGGGACACCCCTGGGGGGGCGCAGTATTTT | CASRGRDTPGGAQYF
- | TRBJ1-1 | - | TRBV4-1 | TGCGCCAGCAGCCAATTGTCGGGGGGCACTGAAGCTTTCTTT | CASSQLSGGTEAFF
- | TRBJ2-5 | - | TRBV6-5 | TGTGCCAGCAGTTACTCTCTCGGACAAGAGACCCAGTACTTC | CASSYSLGQETQYF
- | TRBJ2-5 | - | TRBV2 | TGTGCCAGCAGCCCCGTGGACCAAGAGACCCAGTACTTC | CASSPVDQETQYF
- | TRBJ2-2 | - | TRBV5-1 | TGCGCCAGCAGCTTTGAAGGGTATACCGGGGAGCTGTTTTTT | CASSFEGYTGELFF
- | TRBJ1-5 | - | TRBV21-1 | TGTGCCAGCAGCAAAGCCAGGAGCAATCAGCCCCAGCATTTT | CASSKARSNQPQHF
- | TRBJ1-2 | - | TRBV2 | TGTGCCAGCAGTGATCCGGGCGCCTATGGCTACACCTTC | CASSDPGAYGYTF
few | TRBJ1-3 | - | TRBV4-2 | TGTGCCAGCAGCCCAGGAGCCTCTGGAAACACCATATATTTT | CASSPGASGNTIYF
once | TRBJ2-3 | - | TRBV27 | TGTGCCAGCAGTTTAGGGATTAGCACAGATACGCAGTATTTT | CASSLGISTDTQYF
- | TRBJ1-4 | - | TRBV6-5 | TGTGCCAGCAGTTCGCCGGGACAACATAATGAAAAACTGTTTTTT | CASSSPGQHNEKLFF
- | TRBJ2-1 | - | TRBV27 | TGTGCCAGCAGTTTACCCTACGCCGAGCAGTTCTTC | CASSLPYAEQFF
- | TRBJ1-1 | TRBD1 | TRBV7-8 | TGTGCCAGCAGCTCCCACACGAGAACAGGGGAGGACACTGAAGCTTTCTTT | CASSSHTRTGEDTEAFF
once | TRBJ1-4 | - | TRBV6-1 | TGTGCCAGCAGTGAAGTAGGGGAGGAACTGTTTTTT | CASSEVGEELFF
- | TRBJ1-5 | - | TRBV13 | TGTGCCAGCAGCTCTCGGACAGAGAGCAATCAGCCCCAGCATTTT | CASSSRTESNQPQHF
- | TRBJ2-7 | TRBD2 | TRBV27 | TGTGCCAGCAGTTTAAGGCGGGAGTCCTACGAGCAGTACTTC | CASSLRRESYEQYF
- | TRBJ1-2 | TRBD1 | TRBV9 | TGTGCCAGCAGCTTGCAGGGGGACTCACCCTATGGCTACACCTTC | CASSLQGDSPYGYTF
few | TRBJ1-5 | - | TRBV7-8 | TGTGCCAGCAGCTTAGGGGTGAGAGATCAGCCCCAGCATTTT | CASSLGVRDQPQHF
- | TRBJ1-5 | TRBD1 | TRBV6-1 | TGTGCCAGCAGTGAAGAACTCAGGGGGCATAGTCAGCCCCAGCATTTT | CASSEELRGHSQPQHF
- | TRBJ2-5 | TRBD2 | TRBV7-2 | TGTGCCAGCAGCATCTCACTAGCGGGGGGAATCTATTCGACCCAGTACTTC | CASSISLAGGIYSTQYF